This T cell receptor (beta chain) was observed in a study of response to subunit inactivated influenza vaccine. Trimming left V 7 bases short and J 4 bases short, with 14 bases between. The CDR3 is 14 residues long. TCRdb recomputed calls from the RT-PCR reads with MiXCR, one row per CDR3 protein. This repertoire shows about 780,000 distinct CDR3 sequences, 15% to 20% found once; its top ten account for about a tenth. As regards this clonotype: Its antigen is undetermined.

Regarding the study as a whole: T cells newly recruited by each seasonal influenza vaccination are few, the authors suggested.

This sequence originates from a man aged 50 to 60 who received an inactivated influenza vaccine. V gene TRBV12-3 or TRBV12-4 combines with J gene TRBJ1-5; a weak D match, TRBD1 (6 bases). This specimen was PBMCs from blood, taken 5 days after vaccination. For the CDR3, the DNA is TGTGCCAGCACCCCAGGGGCGGGGAATCAGCCCCAGCATTTT. Translating gives CASTPGAGNQPQHF.